This T cell receptor (beta chain) was sequenced during a study of cytomegalovirus exposure and HLA in healthy donors. Overall study: HLA-typed donors were the source of some 85 million unique TCRs, which an early data release held. Study-level findings and limits: The authors listed 180 or so TCR beta chains as cytomegalovirus-associated.

About this clone: As yet, its antigen is unknown.

V lost 4 bases to trimming and J lost 6 bases, with 12 bases between them. The CDR3 extends over 14 amino acids. CDR1 and CDR2 (germline): MNHEY, SMNVEV (reference sequence). The PCR used 60 Vbeta and 13 Jbeta primers. The authors' processing: Among the unique TCR beta chains that a later analysis counted, about 84 million in all, about 12 million were shared. Profiling relied on immunoSEQ multiplex PCR, and the TCRdb table lists in-frame clones only, not all of them. V and J calls and clone size are copied from that table; D and trimming were computed from the DNA. The sample holds fewer than 80,000 clones; 65% to 80% are singletons and the top ten take 2.5%.

Sample: PBMCs. The genes are TRBV27 and TRBJ2-2, with D perhaps TRBD1 (6 bases). The sequence derives from a man younger than 45 in good health and CMV-seronegative. The CDR3: CASSYWGLPGELFF. The CDR3 DNA is TGTGCCAGCAGTTACTGGGGGCTCCCCGGGGAGCTGTTTTTT.